The 11 T cell receptor beta chains reported below all come from one sample, sequenced in a study of T cells in Graves' hyperthyroidism and ophthalmopathy. Amplified TCR beta CDR3 regions came from RNA transcripts. When the TCR CDR3 underwent first-round RT-PCR, the HTBI primer set was used. Each CDR3 protein gets one entry after TCRdb re-called the multiplex PCR reads with MiXCR. Here the sample spans about 600,000 distinct CDR3 sequences, 16% being singletons. The sample was blood. These receptors originate from a middle-aged woman with Graves' ophthalmopathy.

This rearrangement joins TRBV7-9 to TRBJ1-1, with 8 bases fitting TRBD1. The V and J ends lost 4 bases and 4 bases, in that order; junction bases with no gene match: 5. The CDR3 sequence is 14 residues long. Germline V gene lookup returns CDR1 SEHNR and CDR2 FQNEAQ (reference sequence). CDR3 DNA sequence: TGTGCCAGCAGCTCAAACACAGGGGGCACTGAAGCTTTCTTT. Its protein is CASSSNTGGTEAFF.

Ten or more counts support this clonotype. This chain connects TRBV18 to TRBJ1-2; no firm D call. The length of the CDR3 is 15 residues. V shed 2 bases and J shed 3 bases, with 13 bases lying between them. Germline values: CDR1 KGHSH, CDR2 LQKENI. The CDR3 spells CASSPTASAHYGYTF. CDR3 nucleotide sequence: TGTGCCAGCTCACCAACAGCCTCAGCTCACTATGGCTACACCTTC.

Comment on this clonotype: Germline is not matched at one junction end, which may reflect a read error. The chain is built from TRBV19 and TRBJ1-6; D gene uncertain. This CDR3 is 13 amino acids long. CDR1 LNHDA and CDR2 SQIVND come from the germline V gene (reference sequence). CDR3 sequence reads: CTSSISYGSPLHF. The CDR3 region has the DNA TGTACCAGTAGTATAAGCTACGGCTCACCCCTCCACTTT. The full variable domain, in which reference TRBV19 and TRBJ1-6 provide the parts outside the CDR3, is DGGITQSPKYLFRKEGQNVTLSCEQNLNHDAMYWYRQDPGQGLRLIYYSQIVNDFQKGDIAEGYSVSREKKESFPLTVTSAQKNPTAFYLCTSSISYGSPLHFGNGTRLTVT.

In this sample, this clonotype turned up a few times. The J gene is TRBJ1-5, the V gene TRBV28; TRBD1 matches at 7 bases. The J segment lost 5 bases and the V segment lost 1 base, leaving 8 bases of the junction unmatched. Germline V CDR1 and CDR2: MDHEN, SYDVKM. The CDR3 has 16 residues. The CDR3 DNA reads TGTGCCAGCAGTTTATTAGGCAGGAGGGGGCATCAGCCCCAGCATTTT. It encodes CASSLLGRRGHQPQHF.

This clonotype was seen ten or more times. The chain is built from TRBV30 and TRBJ2-2; D uncertain. Trimming took off 0 bases at V and 6 bases at J, with 8 bases between the two ends. The CDR3 covers 13 residues. CDR1 is GTSNPN, CDR2 SVGIG, per germline (reference sequence). CDR3 region: CAWSVVGSGELFF. The CDR3 nucleotides are TGTGCCTGGAGTGTTGTAGGGTCCGGGGAGCTGTTTTTT.

The chain couples TRBV29-1 to TRBJ2-2; weak D call: TRBD1 (5 bases). V lost 3 bases and J 3 bases, leaving 5 bases between the germline ends. Germline assignment: CDR1 SQVTM and CDR2 ANQGSEA. The CDR3 loop spans 12 amino acids. The CDR3 protein is CSVETDTGELFF. The CDR3, as DNA: TGCAGCGTTGAGACAGACACCGGGGAGCTGTTTTTT.

This clonotype was seen a handful of times. The V and J genes are TRBV27 and TRBJ2-1, with D unclear. Trimming took off 1 base at V and 13 bases at J, with 11 bases between the two ends. Germline values: CDR1 MNHEY, CDR2 SMNVEV (reference sequence). This CDR3 contains 12 residues. Here the CDR3 DNA reads TGTGCCAGCAGTTTATGGGCTTATCCCCAGTTCTTC. It encodes CASSLWAYPQFF.

This clonotype appeared many times. The chain is built from TRBV6-1 and TRBJ2-7; D is perhaps TRBD1 (7 bases). CDR1 is MNHNS, CDR2 SASEGT, per germline. Trimming took 5 bases from V and 1 from J, leaving 12 bases between them. The CDR3 runs 14 residues. CDR3 protein: CASSPRGASYEQYF. CDR3 sequence (DNA): TGTGCCAGCAGTCCCAGGGGGGCATCCTACGAGCAGTACTTC.

This clonotype was recorded at least ten times. V usage is TRBV15 and J usage is TRBJ2-5; D ambiguous. The CDR3 extends over 14 amino acids. Germline V lookup: CDR1 LNHNV, CDR2 YYDKDF (reference sequence). The V end was cut by 0 bases, the J end by 5 bases, with 10 bases between. The chain's CDR3 is CATSRDLGRETQYF. For the CDR3, the DNA is TGTGCCACCAGCAGAGATTTAGGTCGGGAGACCCAGTACTTC. The variable domain in full, with the rest retrieved from reference TRBV15 and TRBJ2-5, is DAMVIQNPRYQVTQFGKPVTLSCSQTLNHNVMYWYQQKSSQAPKLLFHYYDKDFNNEADTPDNFQSRRPNTSFCFLDIRSPGLGDTAMYLCATSRDLGRETQYFGPGTRLLVL.

This clonotype was picked up many times. This chain links TRBV30 with TRBJ1-1; 7 bases map to TRBD1. Germline loops: CDR1 GTSNPN, CDR2 SVGIG (reference sequence). There are 13 residues in the CDR3. With 8 bases clipped from V and 4 bases from J, the junction kept 10 bases outside the gene matches. The CDR3 loop is CAVSGGDGTEAFF. CDR3 bases: TGTGCCGTATCAGGGGGAGACGGCACTGAAGCTTTCTTT.

V usage is TRBV7-3 and J usage is TRBJ2-1; TRBD2 agrees at 11 bases. Germline loops: CDR1 SGHTA, CDR2 FQGTGA. There are 15 residues in the CDR3. V shed 3 bases and J 10 bases; nucleotides not matched to a gene: 8. The CDR3, as DNA: TGTGCCAGCAGCTTCCTAGCGGGGGGTCGAGACGAGCAGTTCTTC. Translation: CASSFLAGGRDEQFF.